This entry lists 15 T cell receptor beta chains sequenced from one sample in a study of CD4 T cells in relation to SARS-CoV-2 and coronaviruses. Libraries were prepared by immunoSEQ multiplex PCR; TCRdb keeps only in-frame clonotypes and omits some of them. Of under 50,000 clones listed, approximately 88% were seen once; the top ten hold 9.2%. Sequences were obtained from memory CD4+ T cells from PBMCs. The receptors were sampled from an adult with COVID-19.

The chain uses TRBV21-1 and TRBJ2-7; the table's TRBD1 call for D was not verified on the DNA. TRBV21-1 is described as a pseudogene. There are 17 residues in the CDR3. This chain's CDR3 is CASPKAGVDRAPFEQYF. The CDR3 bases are TGTGCCAGCCCCAAAGCGGGGGTAGACAGGGCCCCCTTCGAGCAGTACTTC.

CDR3 DNA: TGTGCCATCAGGGGCGGGGGCCGACTCCTTTACACAGATACGCAGTATTTT. Encoded protein: CAIRGGGRLLYTDTQYF. The chain has TRBV10-3 and TRBJ2-3; D might be TRBD2 (7 bases). The CDR3 contains 17 residues. Trimming cost V 6 bases and J 2 bases, with 21 bases left between them. Germline V gene sequence: CDR1 ENHRY, CDR2 SYGVKD.

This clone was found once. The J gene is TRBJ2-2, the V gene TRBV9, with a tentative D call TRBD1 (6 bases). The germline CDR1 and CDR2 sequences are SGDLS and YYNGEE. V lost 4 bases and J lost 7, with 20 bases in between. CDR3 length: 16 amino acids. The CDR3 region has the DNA TGTGCCAGCAGCTCAAGAAGAGGGGGTGGCATCGGGGAGCTGTTTTTT. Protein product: CASSSRRGGGIGELFF.

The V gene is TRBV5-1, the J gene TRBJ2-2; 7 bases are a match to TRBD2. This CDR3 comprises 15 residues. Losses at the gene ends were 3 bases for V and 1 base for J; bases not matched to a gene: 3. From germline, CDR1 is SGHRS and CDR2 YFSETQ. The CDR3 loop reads CASSWGGKNTGELFF. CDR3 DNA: TGCGCCAGCAGCTGGGGGGGGAAGAACACCGGGGAGCTGTTTTTT. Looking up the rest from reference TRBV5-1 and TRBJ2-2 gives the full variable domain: KAGVTQTPRYLIKTRGQQVTLSCSPISGHRSVSWYQQTPGQGLQFLFEYFSETQRNKGNFPGRFSGRQFSNSRSEMNVSTLELGDSALYLCASSWGGKNTGELFFGEGSRLTVL.

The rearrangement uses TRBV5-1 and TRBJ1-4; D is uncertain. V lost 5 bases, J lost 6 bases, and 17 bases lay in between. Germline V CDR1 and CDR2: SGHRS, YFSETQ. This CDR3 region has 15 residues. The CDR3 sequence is CASRKLRGTDEKLFF. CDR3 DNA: TGCGCCAGCAGGAAACTACGCGGAACGGATGAAAAACTGTTTTTT. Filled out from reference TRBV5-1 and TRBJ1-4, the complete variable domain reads KAGVTQTPRYLIKTRGQQVTLSCSPISGHRSVSWYQQTPGQGLQFLFEYFSETQRNKGNFPGRFSGRQFSNSRSEMNVSTLELGDSALYLCASRKLRGTDEKLFFGSGTQLSVL.

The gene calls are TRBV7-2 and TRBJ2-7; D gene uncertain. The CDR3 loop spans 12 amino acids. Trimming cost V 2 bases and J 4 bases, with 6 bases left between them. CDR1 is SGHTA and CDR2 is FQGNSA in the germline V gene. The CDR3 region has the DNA TGTGCCAGCAGCTTAATGAGATACGAGCAGTACTTC. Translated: CASSLMRYEQYF. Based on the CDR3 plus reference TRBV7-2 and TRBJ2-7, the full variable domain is GAGVSQSPSNKVTEKGKDVELRCDPISGHTALYWYRQSLGQGLEFLIYFQGNSAPDKSGLPSDRFSAERTGGSVSTLTIQRTQQEDSAVYLCASSLMRYEQYFGPGTRLTVT.

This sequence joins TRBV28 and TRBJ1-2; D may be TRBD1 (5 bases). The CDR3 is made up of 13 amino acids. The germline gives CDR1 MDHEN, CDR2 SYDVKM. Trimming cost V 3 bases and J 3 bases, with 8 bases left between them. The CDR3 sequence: CASSLGGYYGYTF. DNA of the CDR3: TGTGCCAGCAGTTTGGGGGGATACTATGGCTACACCTTC.

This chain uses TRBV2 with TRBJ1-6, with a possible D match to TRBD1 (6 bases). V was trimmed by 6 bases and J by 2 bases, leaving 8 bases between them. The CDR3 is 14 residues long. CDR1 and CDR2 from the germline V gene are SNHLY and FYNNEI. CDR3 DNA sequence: TGTGCCAGCAGACCAGGGGCCTATAATTCACCCCTCCACTTT. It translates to CASRPGAYNSPLHF.

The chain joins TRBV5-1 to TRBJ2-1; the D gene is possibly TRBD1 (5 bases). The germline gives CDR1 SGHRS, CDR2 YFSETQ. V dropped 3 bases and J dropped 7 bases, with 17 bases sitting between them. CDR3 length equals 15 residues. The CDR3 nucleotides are TGCGCCAGCAGCTCCGCAGGTAGGGGCGGTAATGAGCAGTTCTTC. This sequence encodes CASSSAGRGGNEQFF.

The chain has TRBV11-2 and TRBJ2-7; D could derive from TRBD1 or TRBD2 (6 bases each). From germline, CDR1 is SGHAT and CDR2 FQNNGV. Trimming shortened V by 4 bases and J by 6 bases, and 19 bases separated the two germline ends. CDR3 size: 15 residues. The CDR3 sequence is CASSSTGSRGGEQYF. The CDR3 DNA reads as TGTGCCAGCAGCTCTACAGGGTCGAGGGGAGGCGAGCAGTACTTC. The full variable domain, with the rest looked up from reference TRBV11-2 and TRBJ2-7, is EAGVAQSPRYKIIEKRQSVAFWCNPISGHATLYWYQQILGQGPKLLIQFQNNGVVDDSQLPKDRFSAERLKGVDSTLKIQPAKLEDSAVYLCASSSTGSRGGEQYFGPGTRLTVT.

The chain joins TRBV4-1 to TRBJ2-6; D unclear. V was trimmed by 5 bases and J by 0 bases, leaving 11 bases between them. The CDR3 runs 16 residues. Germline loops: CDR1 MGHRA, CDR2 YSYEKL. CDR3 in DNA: TGCGCCAGCAGCTCCCAACTGAGCTCTGGGGCCAACGTCCTGACTTTC. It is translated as CASSSQLSSGANVLTF.

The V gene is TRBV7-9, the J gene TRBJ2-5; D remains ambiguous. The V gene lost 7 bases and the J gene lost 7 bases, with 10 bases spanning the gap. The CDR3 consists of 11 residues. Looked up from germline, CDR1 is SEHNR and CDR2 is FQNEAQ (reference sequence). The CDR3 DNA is TGTGCCAGCATCCCACCAGGGACCCAGTACTTC. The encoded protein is CASIPPGTQYF.

The CDR3 sequence: CASSSGGPSGANVLTF. CDR3 DNA sequence: TGTGCCAGCAGTTCCGGGGGGCCCTCTGGGGCCAACGTCCTGACTTTC. This chain joins TRBV6-2 or TRBV6-3 and TRBJ2-6; tentatively, D is TRBD2 (7 bases). The CDR3 spans 16 residues. The V gene lost 4 bases and the J gene lost 0 bases, with 10 bases spanning the gap. Germline lookup yields CDR1 MNHEY and CDR2 SVGEGT.

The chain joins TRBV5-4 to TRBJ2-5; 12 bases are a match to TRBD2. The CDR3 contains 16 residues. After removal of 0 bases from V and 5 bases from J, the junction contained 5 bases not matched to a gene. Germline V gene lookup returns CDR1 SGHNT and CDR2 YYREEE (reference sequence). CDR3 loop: CASSLGASGGGETQYF. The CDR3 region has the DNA TGTGCCAGCAGCTTGGGGGCTAGCGGGGGGGGCGAGACCCAGTACTTC.

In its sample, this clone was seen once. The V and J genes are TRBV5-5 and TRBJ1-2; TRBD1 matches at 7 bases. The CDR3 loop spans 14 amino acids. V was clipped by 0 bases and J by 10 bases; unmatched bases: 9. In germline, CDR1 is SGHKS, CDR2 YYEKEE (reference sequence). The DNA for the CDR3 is TGTGCCAGCAGCTTGGCGGGACAGTCTCAGGTCTACACCTTC. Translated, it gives CASSLAGQSQVYTF. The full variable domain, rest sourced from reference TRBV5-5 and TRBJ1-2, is DAGVTQSPTHLIKTRGQQVTLRCSPISGHKSVSWYQQVLGQGPQFIFQYYEKEERGRGNFPDRFSARQFPNYSSELNVNALLLGDSALYLCASSLAGQSQVYTFGSGTRLTVV.